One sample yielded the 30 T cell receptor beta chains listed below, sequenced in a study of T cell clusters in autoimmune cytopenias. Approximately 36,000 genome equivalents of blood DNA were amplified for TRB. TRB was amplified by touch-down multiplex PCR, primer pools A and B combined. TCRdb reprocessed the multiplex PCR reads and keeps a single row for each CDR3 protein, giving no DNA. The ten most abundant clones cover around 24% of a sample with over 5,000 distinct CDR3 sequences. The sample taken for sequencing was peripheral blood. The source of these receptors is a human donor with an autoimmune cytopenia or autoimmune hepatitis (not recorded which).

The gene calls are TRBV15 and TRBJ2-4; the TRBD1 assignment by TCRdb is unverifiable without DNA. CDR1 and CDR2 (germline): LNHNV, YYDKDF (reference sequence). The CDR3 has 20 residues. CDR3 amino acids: CATSREKGLQALLAKNIQYF.

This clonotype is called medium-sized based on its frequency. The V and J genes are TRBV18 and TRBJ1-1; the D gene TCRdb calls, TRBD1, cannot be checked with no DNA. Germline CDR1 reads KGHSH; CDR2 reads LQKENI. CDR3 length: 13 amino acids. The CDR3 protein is CASSLSGATEAFF. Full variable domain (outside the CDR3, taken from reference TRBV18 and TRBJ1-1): NAGVMQNPRHLVRRRGQEARLRCSPMKGHSHVYWYRQLPEEGLKFMVYLQKENIIDESGMPKERFSAEFPKEGPSILRIQQVVRGDSAAYFCASSLSGATEAFFGQGTRLTVV.

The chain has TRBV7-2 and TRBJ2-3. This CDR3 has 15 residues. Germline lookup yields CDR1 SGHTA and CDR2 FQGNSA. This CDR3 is CASSLDPTSTDTQYF.

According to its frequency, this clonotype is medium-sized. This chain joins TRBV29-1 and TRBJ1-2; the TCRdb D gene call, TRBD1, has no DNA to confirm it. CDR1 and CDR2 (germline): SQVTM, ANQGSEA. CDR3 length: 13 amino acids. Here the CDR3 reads CSVDTGGTYGYTF.

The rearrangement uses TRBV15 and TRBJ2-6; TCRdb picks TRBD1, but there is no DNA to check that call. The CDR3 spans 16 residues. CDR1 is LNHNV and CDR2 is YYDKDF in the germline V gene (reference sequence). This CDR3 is CATSSTGAGGANVLTF. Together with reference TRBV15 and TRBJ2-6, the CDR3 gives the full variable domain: DAMVIQNPRYQVTQFGKPVTLSCSQTLNHNVMYWYQQKSSQAPKLLFHYYDKDFNNEADTPDNFQSRRPNTSFCFLDIRSPGLGDTAMYLCATSSTGAGGANVLTFGAGSRLTVL.

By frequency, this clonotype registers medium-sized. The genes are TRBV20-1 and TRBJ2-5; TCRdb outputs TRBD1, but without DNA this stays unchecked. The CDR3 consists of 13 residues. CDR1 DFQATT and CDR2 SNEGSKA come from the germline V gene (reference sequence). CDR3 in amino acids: CSARSTGRETQYF.

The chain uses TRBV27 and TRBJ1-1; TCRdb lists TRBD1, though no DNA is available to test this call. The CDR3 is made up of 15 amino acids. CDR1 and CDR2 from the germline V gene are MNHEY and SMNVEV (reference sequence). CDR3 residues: CASSSNGNWDTEAFF.

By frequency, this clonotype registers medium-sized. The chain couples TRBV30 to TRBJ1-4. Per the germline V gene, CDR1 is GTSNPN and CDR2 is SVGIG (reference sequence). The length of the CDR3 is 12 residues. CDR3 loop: CAWSSRNEKLFF.

CDR3 sequence: CSGADHAYGYTF. J is TRBJ1-2 and V is TRBV20-1. The germline V gene encodes CDR1 DFQATT and CDR2 SNEGSKA (reference sequence). The CDR3 contains 12 residues.

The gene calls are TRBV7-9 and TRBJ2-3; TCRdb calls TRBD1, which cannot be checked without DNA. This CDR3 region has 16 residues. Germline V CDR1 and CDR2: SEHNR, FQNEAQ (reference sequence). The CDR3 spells CASSDRGTGVVDTQYF.

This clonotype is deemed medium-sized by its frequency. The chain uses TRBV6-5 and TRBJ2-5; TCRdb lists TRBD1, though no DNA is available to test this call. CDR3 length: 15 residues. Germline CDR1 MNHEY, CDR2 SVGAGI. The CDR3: CASSPDRGKGETQYF.

The CDR3: CSASNPRGGTDTQYF. The chain links TRBV20-1 to TRBJ2-3; TCRdb lists TRBD1, though no DNA is available to test this call. The CDR3 sequence is 15 residues long. The germline gives CDR1 DFQATT, CDR2 SNEGSKA (reference sequence).

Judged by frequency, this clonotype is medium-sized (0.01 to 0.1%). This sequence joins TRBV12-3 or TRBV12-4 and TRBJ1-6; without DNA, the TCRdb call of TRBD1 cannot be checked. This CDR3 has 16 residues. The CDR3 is CASSFQLGAYDSPLHF.

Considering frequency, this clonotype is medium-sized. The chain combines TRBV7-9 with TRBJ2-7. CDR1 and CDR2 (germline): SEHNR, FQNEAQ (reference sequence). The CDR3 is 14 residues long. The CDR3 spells CASSQQTTRYEQYF.

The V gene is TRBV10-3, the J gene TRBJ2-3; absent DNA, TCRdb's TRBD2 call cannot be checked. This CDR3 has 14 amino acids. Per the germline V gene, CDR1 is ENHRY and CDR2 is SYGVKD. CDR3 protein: CAISEGSSADTQYF.

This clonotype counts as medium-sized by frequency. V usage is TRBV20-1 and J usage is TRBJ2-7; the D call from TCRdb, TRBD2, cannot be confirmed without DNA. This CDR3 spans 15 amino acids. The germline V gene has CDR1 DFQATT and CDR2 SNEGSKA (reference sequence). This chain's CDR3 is CSARTSGRADYEQYF.

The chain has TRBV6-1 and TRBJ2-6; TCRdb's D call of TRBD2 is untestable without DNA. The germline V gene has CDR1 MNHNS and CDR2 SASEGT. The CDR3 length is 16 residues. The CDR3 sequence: CAISELALSGANVLTF.

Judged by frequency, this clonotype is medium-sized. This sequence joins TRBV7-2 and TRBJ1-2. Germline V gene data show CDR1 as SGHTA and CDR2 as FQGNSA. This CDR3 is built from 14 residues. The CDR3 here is CASSFRTANYGYTF.

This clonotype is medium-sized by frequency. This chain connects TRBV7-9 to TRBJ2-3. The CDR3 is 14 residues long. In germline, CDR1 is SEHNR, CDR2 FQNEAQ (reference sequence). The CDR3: CASSLGRSTDTQYF.

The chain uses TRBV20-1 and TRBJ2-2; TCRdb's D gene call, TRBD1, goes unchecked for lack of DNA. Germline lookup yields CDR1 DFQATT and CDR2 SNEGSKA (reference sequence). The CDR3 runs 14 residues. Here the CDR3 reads CSARPGDNTGELFF.

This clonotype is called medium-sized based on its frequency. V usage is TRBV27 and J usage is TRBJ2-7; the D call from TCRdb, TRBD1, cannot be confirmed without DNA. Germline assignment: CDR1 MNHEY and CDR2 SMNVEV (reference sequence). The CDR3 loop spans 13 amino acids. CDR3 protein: CASSKAGPYEQYF.

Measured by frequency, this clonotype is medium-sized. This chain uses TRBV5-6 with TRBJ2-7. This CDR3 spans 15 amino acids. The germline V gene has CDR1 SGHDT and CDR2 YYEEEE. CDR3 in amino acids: CASSLGLVRATEQYF. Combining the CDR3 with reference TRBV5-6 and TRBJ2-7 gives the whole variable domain DAGVTQSPTHLIKTRGQQVTLRCSPKSGHDTVSWYQQALGQGPQFIFQYYEEEERQRGNFPDRFSGHQFPNYSSELNVNALLLGDSALYLCASSLGLVRATEQYFGPGTRLTVT.

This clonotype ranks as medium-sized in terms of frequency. The CDR3: CASSMGTNYGYTF. This chain links TRBV19 with TRBJ1-2. This CDR3 contains 13 residues. Germline V CDR1 and CDR2: LNHDA, SQIVND (reference sequence).

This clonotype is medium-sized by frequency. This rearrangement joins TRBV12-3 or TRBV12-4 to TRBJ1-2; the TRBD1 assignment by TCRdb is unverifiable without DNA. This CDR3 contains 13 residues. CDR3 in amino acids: CASTPGPTHGYTF.

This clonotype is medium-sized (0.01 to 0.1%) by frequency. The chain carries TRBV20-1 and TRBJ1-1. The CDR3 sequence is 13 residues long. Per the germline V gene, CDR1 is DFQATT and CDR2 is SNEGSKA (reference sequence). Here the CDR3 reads CSASRWEDTEAFF.

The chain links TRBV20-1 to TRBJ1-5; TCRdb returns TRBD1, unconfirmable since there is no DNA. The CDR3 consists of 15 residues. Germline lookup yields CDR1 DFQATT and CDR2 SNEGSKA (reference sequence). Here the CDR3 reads CSAKIGASSNQPQHF.

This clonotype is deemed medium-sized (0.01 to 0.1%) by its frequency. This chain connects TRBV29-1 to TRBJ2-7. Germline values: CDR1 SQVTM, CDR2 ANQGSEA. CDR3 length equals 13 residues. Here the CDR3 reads CSVEDPVVREQYF.

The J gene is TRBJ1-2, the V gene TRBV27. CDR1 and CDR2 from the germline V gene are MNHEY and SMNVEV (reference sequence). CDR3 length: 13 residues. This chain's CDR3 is CASRAGLNYGYTF.

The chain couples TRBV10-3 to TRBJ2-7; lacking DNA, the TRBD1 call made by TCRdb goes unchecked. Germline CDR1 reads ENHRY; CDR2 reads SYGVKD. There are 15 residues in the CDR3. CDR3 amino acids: CAISERTGSSYEQYF.

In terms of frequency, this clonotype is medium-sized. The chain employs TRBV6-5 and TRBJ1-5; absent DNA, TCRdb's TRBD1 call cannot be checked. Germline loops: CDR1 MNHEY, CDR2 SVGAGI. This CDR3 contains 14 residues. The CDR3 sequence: CASSYSGGHWPQHF.